Below, 5 T cell receptor beta chains from the same sample are listed, as sequenced in a study of Ad26.COV2.S vaccination and SARS-CoV-2 variants (dated by TCRdb to the early 2020s). The sample's treatment or condition, from its label and the paper: about 20 received Ad26.COV2.S at low or high dose, single or two shots; roughly five received placebo; per-sample allocation not given. Repertoires of vaccine and placebo recipients were sequenced from samples taken on day 63 after the first injection. The library was obtained by the immunoSEQ multiplex PCR assay. TCRdb obtained this table from immuneACCESS and retained in-frame rearrangements with V and J assigned. These tables miss some clones; where compared with another copy, unresolved V genes account for less than half of the shortfall, and the remainder is unexplained. For this sample the table gives about 320,000 clones, of which 85% were detected only once. The top ten clonotypes cover 2.1% of the sample.

The sequenced sample was peripheral blood, obtained in a trial of Ad26.COV2.S vaccine versus placebo. The receptors originated from a person aged 18-65 years who received the Ad26.COV2.S COVID-19 vaccine or a placebo.

The V call is TRBV27, the J call TRBJ1-4, with a weak D call TRBD1 (5 bases). CDR1 and CDR2 from the germline V gene are MNHEY and SMNVEV (reference sequence). The CDR3 contains 15 residues. Trimming pared 0 bases from V and 8 bases from J, leaving 13 bases between. CDR3 loop: CASSLSFQGGEKLFF. As DNA, the CDR3 is TGTGCCAGCAGTTTATCCTTCCAGGGTGGAGAAAAACTGTTTTTT. The whole variable domain, filled in from reference TRBV27 and TRBJ1-4, reads EAQVTQNPRYLITVTGKKLTVTCSQNMNHEYMSWYRQDPGLGLRQIYYSMNVEVTDKGDVPEGYKVSRKEKRNFPLILESPSPNQTSLYFCASSLSFQGGEKLFFGSGTQLSVL.

The chain joins TRBV28 to TRBJ2-3; the match to TRBD2 covers 7 bases. The germline gives CDR1 MDHEN, CDR2 SYDVKM. The CDR3 has 18 amino acids. V lost 5 bases to trimming and J lost 2 bases; unmatched junction nucleotides: 16. The CDR3 bases are TGTGCCAGCAGTCTACTACCCGGAGCTAGCGGCCTCACAGATACGCAGTATTTT. Residues: CASSLLPGASGLTDTQYF.

This clone was counted a single time. The chain uses TRBV6-5 and TRBJ2-4, with 8 nucleotides matching TRBD1. After removal of 6 bases from V and 0 bases from J, the junction contained 4 bases not matched to a gene. Germline V gene data show CDR1 as MNHEY and CDR2 as SVGAGI. CDR3 length: 15 residues. CDR3 DNA sequence: TGTGCCAGCAGGACTGGACAGGGAGCCAAAAACATTCAGTACTTC. Its translation is CASRTGQGAKNIQYF.

CDR3 sequence: CASSLGSNTEAFF. DNA of the CDR3: TGTGCCAGCAGCTTAGGGTCTAACACTGAAGCTTTCTTT. The gene calls are TRBV7-9 and TRBJ1-1; D gene ambiguous. This CDR3 comprises 13 residues. The V end was cut by 1 base, the J end by 2 bases, with 5 bases between. Germline V lookup: CDR1 SEHNR, CDR2 FQNEAQ (reference sequence).

The CDR3 DNA sequence: TGCGCCAGCAGCTACACCGGGCCCCCGGCGGAAGCCGGGGAGCTGTTTTTT. Its translation is CASSYTGPPAEAGELFF. J is TRBJ2-2 and V is TRBV5-1, with D hard to call. V gave up 3 bases and J gave up 6 bases, with 21 bases separating them. This CDR3 region has 17 residues. Looked up from germline, CDR1 is SGHRS and CDR2 is YFSETQ.